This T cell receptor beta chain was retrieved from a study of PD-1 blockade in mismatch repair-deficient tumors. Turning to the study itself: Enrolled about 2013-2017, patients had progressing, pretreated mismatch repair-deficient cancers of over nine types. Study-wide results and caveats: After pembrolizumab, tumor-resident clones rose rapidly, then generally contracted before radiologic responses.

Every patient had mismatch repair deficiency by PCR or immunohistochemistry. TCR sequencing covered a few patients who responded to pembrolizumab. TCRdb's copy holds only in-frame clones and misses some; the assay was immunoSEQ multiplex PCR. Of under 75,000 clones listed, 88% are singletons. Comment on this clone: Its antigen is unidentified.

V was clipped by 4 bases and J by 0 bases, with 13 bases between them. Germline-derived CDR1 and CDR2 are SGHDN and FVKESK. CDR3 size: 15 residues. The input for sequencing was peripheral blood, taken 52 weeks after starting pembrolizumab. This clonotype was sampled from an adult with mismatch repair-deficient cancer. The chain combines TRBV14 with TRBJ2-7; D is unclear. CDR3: CASSPLGRTSYEQYF. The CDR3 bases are TGTGCCAGCAGCCCCCTTGGACGGACCTCCTACGAGCAGTACTTC.